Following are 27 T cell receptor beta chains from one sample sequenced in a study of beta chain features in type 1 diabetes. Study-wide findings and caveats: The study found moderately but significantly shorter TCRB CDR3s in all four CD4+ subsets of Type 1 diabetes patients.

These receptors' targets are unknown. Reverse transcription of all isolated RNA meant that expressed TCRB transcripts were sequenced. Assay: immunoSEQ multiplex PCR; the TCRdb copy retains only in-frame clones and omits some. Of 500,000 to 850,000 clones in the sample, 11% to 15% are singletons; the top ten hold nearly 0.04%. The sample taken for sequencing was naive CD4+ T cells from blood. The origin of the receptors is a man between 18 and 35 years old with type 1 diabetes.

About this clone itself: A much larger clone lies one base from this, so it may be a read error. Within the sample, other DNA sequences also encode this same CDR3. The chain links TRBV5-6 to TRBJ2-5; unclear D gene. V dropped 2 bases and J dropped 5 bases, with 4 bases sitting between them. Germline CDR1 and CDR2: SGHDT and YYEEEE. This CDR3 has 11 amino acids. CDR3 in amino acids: CASSFGETQYF. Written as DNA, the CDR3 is TGTGCCAGCAGCTTCGGGGAGACCCAGTACTTC.

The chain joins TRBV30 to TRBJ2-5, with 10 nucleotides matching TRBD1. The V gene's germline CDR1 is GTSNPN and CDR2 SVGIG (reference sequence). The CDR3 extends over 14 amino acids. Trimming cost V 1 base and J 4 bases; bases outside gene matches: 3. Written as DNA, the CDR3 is TGTGCCTGGAGTGGACAGGGGGCGCGAGAGACCCAGTACTTC. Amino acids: CAWSGQGARETQYF.

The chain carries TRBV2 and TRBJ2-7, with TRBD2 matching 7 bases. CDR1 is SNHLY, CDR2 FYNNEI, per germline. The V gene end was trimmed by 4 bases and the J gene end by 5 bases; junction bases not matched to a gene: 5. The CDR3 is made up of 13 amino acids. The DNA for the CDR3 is TGTGCCAGCAGTGGCCCAGGGAGGGACGAGCAGTACTTC. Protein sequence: CASSGPGRDEQYF.

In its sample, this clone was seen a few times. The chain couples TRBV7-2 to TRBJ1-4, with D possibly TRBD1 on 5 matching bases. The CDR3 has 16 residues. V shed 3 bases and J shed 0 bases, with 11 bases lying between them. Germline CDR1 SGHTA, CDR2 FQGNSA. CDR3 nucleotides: TGTGCCAGCAGCTTTGTCCAGGGACCAACTAATGAAAAACTGTTTTTT. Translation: CASSFVQGPTNEKLFF.

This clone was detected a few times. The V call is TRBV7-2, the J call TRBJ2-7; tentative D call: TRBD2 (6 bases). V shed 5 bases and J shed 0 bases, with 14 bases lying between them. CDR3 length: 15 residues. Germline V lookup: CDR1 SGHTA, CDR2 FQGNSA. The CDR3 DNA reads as TGTGCCAGCAGCCGTTCCGGGACTGACTCCTACGAGCAGTACTTC. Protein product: CASSRSGTDSYEQYF. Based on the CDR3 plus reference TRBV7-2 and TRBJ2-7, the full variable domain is GAGVSQSPSNKVTEKGKDVELRCDPISGHTALYWYRQSLGQGLEFLIYFQGNSAPDKSGLPSDRFSAERTGGSVSTLTIQRTQQEDSAVYLCASSRSGTDSYEQYFGPGTRLTVT.

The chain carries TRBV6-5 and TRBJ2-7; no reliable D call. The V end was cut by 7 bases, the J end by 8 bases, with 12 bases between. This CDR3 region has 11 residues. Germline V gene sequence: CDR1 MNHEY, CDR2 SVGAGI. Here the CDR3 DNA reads TGTGCCAGCACTGGACCTTTAAAGCAGTACTTC. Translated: CASTGPLKQYF.

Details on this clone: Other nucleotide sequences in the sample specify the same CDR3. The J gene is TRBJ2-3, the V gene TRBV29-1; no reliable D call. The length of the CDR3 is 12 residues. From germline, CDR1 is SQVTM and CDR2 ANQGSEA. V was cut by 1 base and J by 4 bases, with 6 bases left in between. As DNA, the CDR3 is TGCAGCGTTGAAGGGACCGCAGATACGCAGTATTTT. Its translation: CSVEGTADTQYF.

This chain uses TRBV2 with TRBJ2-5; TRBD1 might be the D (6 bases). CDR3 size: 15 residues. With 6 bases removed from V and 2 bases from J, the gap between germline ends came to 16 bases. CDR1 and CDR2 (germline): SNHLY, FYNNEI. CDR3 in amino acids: CASSQLDRPQETQYF. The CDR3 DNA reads TGTGCCAGCAGCCAGCTGGACAGACCTCAAGAGACCCAGTACTTC.

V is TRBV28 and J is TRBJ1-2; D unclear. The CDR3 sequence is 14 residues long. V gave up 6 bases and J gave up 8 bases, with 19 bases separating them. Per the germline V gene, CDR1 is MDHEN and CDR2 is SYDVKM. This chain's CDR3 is CASRIGHGSGGYTF. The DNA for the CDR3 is TGTGCCAGCAGGATAGGTCACGGGTCGGGAGGCTACACCTTC.

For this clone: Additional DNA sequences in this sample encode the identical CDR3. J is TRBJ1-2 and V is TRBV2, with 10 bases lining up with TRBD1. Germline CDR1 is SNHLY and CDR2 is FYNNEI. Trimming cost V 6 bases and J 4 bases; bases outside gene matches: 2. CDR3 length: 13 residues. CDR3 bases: TGTGCCAGCAGCGGGACAGGGGCCTATGGCTACACCTTC. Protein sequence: CASSGTGAYGYTF.

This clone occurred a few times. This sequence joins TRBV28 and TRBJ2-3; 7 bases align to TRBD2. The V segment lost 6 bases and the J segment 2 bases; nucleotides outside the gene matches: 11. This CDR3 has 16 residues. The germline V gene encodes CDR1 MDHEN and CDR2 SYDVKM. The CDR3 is CASSSHLREPTDTQYF. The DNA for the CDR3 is TGTGCCAGCAGCTCCCACTTGCGGGAGCCCACAGATACGCAGTATTTT.

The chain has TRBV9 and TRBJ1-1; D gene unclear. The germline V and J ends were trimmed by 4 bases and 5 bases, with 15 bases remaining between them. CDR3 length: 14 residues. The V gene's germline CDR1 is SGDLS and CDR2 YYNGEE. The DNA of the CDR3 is TGTGCCAGCAGCCCAGCCCGGACGGGTACTGAAGCTTTCTTT. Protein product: CASSPARTGTEAFF.

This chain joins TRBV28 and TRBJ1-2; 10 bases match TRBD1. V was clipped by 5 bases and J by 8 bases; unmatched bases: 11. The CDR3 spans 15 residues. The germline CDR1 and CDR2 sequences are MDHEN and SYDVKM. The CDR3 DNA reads TGTGCCAGCAGTCCCGCTCCGGGACAGGGGAGGGGCTACACCTTC. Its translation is CASSPAPGQGRGYTF.

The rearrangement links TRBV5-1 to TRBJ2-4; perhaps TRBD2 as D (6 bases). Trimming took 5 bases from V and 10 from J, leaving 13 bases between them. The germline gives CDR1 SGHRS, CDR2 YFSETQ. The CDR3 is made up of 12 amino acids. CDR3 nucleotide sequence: TGCGCCAGCAGTCCGCGGGGAGAAATTCAGTACTTC. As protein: CASSPRGEIQYF.

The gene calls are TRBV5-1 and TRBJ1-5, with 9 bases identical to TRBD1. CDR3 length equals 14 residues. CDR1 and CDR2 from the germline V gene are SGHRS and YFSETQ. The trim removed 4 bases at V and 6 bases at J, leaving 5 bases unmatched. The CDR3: CASSPGTGLQPQHF. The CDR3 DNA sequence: TGCGCCAGCAGCCCTGGGACAGGGCTTCAGCCCCAGCATTTT.

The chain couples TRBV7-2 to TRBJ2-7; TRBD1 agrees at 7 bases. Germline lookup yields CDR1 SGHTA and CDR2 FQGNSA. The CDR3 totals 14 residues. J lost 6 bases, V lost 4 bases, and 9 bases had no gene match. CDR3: CASSSPGGGSEQYF. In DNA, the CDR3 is TGTGCCAGCAGCTCACCAGGGGGTGGGTCCGAGCAGTACTTC. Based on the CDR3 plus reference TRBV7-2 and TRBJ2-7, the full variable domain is GAGVSQSPSNKVTEKGKDVELRCDPISGHTALYWYRQSLGQGLEFLIYFQGNSAPDKSGLPSDRFSAERTGGSVSTLTIQRTQQEDSAVYLCASSSPGGGSEQYFGPGTRLTVT.

CDR3 DNA: TGTGCCAGCAGCCGGACTAGCGGGTCAGATACGCAGTATTTT. It yields the protein CASSRTSGSDTQYF. This chain links TRBV7-2 with TRBJ2-3, with 11 bases matching TRBD2. This CDR3 spans 14 amino acids. V shed 5 bases and J 4 bases; nucleotides not matched to a gene: 2. Germline V lookup: CDR1 SGHTA, CDR2 FQGNSA.

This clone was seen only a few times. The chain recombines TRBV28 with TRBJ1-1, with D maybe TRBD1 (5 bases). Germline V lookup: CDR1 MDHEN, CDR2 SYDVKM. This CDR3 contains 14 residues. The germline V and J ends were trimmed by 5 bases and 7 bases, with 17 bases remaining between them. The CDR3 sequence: CASSAPGRRFEAFF. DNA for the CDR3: TGTGCCAGCAGTGCACCGGGACGGAGGTTTGAAGCTTTCTTT.

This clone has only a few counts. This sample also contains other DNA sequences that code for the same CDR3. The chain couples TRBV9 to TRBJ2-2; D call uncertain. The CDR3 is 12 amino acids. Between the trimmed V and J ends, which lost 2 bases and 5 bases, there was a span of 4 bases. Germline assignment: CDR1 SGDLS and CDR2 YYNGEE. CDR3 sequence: CASSVSTGELFF. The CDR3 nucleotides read TGTGCCAGCAGCGTCTCAACCGGGGAGCTGTTTTTT. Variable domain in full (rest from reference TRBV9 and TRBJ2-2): DSGVTQTPKHLITATGQRVTLRCSPRSGDLSVYWYQQSLDQGLQFLIQYYNGEERAKGNILERFSAQQFPDLHSELNLSSLELGDSALYFCASSVSTGELFFGEGSRLTVL.

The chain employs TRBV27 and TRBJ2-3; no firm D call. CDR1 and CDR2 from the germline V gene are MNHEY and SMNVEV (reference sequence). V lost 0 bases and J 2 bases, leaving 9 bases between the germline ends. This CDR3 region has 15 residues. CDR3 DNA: TGTGCCAGCAGTTTATCGTGGACCTACACAGATACGCAGTATTTT. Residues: CASSLSWTYTDTQYF.

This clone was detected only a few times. The CDR3 DNA sequence: TGTGCCACCAGCAGAGACCTCGGATTTGATGCCCCCACAGATACGCAGTATTTT. Protein product: CATSRDLGFDAPTDTQYF. The rearrangement uses TRBV15 and TRBJ2-3, with D unclear. The V and J ends lost 0 bases and 2 bases respectively, with 18 bases between them. The germline V gene encodes CDR1 LNHNV and CDR2 YYDKDF (reference sequence). This CDR3 contains 18 residues.

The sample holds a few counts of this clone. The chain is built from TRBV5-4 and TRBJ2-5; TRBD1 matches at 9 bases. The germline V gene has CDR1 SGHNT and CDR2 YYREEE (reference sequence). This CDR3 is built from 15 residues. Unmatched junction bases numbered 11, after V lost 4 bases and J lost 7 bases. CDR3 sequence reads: CASSPGQGVRGTQYF. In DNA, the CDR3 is TGTGCCAGCAGCCCGGGACAGGGAGTCCGAGGGACCCAGTACTTC.

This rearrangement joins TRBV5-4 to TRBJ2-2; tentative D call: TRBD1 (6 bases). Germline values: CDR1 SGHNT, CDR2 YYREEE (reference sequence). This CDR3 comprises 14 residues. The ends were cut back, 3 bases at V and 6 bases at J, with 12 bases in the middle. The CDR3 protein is CASSSIQGPGELFF. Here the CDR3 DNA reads TGTGCCAGCAGCTCAATCCAGGGGCCCGGGGAGCTGTTTTTT.

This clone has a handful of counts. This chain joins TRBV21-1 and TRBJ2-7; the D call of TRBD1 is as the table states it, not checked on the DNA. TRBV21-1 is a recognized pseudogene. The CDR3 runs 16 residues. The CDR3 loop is CASSNGDSIMESEQYF. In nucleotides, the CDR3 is TGTGCCAGCAGCAACGGAGACAGCATCATGGAATCCGAGCAGTACTTC.

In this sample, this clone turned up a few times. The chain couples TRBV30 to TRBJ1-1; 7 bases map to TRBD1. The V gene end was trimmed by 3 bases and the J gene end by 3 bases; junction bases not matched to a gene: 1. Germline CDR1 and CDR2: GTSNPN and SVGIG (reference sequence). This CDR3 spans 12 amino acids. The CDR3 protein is CAWRGQYTEAFF. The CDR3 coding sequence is TGTGCCTGGAGGGGACAGTACACTGAAGCTTTCTTT. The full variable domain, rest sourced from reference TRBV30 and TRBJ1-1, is SQTIHQWPATLVQPVGSPLSLECTVEGTSNPNLYWYRQAAGRGLQLLFYSVGIGQISSEVPQNLSASRPQDRQFILSSKKLLLSDSGFYLCAWRGQYTEAFFGQGTRLTVV.

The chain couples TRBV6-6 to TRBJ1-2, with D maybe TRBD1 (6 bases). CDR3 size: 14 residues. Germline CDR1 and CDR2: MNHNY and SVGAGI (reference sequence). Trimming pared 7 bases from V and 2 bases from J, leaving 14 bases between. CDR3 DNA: TGTGCCAGCATTAAGACGGGGGCCAACTATGGCTACACCTTC. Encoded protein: CASIKTGANYGYTF.

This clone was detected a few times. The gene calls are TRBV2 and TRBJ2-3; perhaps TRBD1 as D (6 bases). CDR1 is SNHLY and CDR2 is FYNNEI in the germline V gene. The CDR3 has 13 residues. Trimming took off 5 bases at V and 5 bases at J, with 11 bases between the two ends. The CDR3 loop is CASSRKGEDTQYF. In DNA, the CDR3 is TGTGCCAGCAGTCGCAAGGGGGAAGATACGCAGTATTTT.